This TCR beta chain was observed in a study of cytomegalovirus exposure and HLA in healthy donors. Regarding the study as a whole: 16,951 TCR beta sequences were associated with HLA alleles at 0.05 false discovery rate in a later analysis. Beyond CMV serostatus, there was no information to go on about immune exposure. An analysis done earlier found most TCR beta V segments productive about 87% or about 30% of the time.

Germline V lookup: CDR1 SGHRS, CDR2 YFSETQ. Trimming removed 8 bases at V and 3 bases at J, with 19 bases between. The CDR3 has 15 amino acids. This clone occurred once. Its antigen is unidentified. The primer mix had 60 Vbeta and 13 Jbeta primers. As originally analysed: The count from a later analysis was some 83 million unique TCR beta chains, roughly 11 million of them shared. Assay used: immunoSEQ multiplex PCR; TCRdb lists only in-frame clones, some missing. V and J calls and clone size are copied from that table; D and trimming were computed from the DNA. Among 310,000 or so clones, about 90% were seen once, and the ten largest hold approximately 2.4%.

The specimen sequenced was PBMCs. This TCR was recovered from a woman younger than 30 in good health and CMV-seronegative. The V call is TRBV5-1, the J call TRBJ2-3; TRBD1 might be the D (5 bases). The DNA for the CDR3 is TGCGCCAGTTCAAAAGGGGTTCTGGGTACAGATACGCAGTATTTT. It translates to CASSKGVLGTDTQYF.